This TCR beta chain was recovered during a study of shared clonotypes between healthy human individuals. This table comes from immunoSEQ multiplex PCR, and its TCRdb copy is limited to in-frame clones, with some not included. Among about 1 million clones listed, about 75% were seen once. V was pared by 6 bases and J by 4 bases, with 15 bases between. This CDR3 comprises 14 residues. The germline CDR1 and CDR2 sequences are SGHAT and FQNNGV. The chain joins TRBV11-2 to TRBJ1-1; the D gene is possibly TRBD1 (5 bases). This sequence originates from a man aged 18 to 30 in good health. Sequencing was carried out using memory CD4+ T cells sorted from blood. Subset here: CD45RA-negative fraction. The CDR3 loop reads CASSRRDLGTEAFF. The DNA of the CDR3 is TGTGCCAGCAGTCGCAGGGATCTGGGCACTGAAGCTTTCTTT.